This TCR beta chain was found in a study of molecular identifiers for immune sequencing clone quantification. V dropped 0 bases and J dropped 2 bases, with 13 bases sitting between them. The CDR3 totals 17 residues. The germline CDR1 and CDR2 sequences are LGHNA and YSLEER. This clonotype has only a few counts. Via MiXCR, TCRdb re-called the PCR reads, giving one row per CDR3 protein. The sample lists more than 450,000 distinct CDR3 sequences, around 21% occurring once. CD8+CD4-CCR7+CD45RA+ sorting gave the naive CD8 T cells. Sequencing was done on a sample of naive CD8+ T cells from blood, with Jurkat cell RNA spiked in. Subset defined: FACS-sorted CD8+CD4-CCR7+CD45RA+ naive T cells. V and J are TRBV4-3 and TRBJ2-2; D remains ambiguous. This sequence originates from a human donor in good health. Some libraries in this study had Jurkat cell RNA spiked in. CDR3 sequence reads: CASSQDISTRNTGELFF. CDR3 DNA sequence: TGCGCCAGCAGCCAAGATATTTCGACCCGTAACACCGGGGAGCTGTTTTTT.